This T cell receptor (beta chain) was retrieved from a study of T cell repertoires in cytomegalovirus infection. Study-level information: Public signatures in TCR beta pointed to CMV infection and matching HLA type. Findings of the study overall: Cumulative public TCR beta family frequency identified CMV carriers with the relevant HLA. CMV-specific TCR beta clonotypes restricted by HLA-C were the ones dominating the ex vivo response.

On this clonotype: The antigen remains unidentified.

Germline CDR1 is SGHVS and CDR2 is FNYEAQ. The germline V and J ends were trimmed by 1 base and 2 bases, with 12 bases remaining between them. CDR3 length: 16 residues. In TCRdb, the reads were re-called with MiXCR into one record per CDR3 protein. The table records approximately 730,000 distinct CDR3 sequences, roughly 29% of them present only once. The chain recombines TRBV7-6 with TRBJ2-1, with D possibly matching TRBD2 (7 bases). The sequencing here drew on cultured CD8+ T cells from PBMCs, taken from culture after CMV antigen stimulation. The source is a human donor in good health (CMV status not recorded). Some clones in this sample may be carry-over from other donors' samples. CDR3 sequence: CASSLDGRGPYNEQFF. DNA for the CDR3: TGTGCCAGCAGCTTAGATGGGCGGGGGCCCTACAATGAGCAGTTCTTC.